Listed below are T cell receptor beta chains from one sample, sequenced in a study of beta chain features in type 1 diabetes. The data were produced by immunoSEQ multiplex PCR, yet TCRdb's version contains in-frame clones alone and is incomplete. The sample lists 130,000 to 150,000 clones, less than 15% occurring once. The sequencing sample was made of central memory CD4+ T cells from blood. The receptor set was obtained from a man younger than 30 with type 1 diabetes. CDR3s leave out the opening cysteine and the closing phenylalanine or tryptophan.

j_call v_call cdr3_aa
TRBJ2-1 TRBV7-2 ASSLDREQF
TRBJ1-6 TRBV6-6 ASSYQTDNSPLH
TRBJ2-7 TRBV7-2 ASSPLPGHTRYEQY
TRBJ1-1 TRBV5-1 ASSLEWTNTEAF
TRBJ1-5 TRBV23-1 ASSQAGGNQPQH
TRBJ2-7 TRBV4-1 ASSHAGTGTYEQY
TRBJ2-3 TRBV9 ASSLEGPGTDTQY
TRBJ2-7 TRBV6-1 AGGDRGSYEQY
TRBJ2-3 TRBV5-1 ASSWGLAGSTDTQY
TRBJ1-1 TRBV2 ASKTSETTEAF
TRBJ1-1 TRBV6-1 ASSDRRSQVGTEAF
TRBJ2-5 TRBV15 ATSRGRGETQY